The 32 T cell receptor beta chains below all came from one sample that was sequenced in a study of cytomegalovirus exposure and HLA in healthy donors. Sequenced by immunoSEQ multiplex PCR; TCRdb stores in-frame clones only, minus some. There are tens of thousands of clones in the sample; roughly 90% occur only once, and 0.95% to 1.5% lies in the top ten. The sample taken for sequencing was PBMCs. All receptors derive from a woman under 30 in good health and CMV-seronegative.

The V call is TRBV28, the J call TRBJ1-1; a weak D match, TRBD1 (6 bases). CDR1 and CDR2 (germline): MDHEN, SYDVKM. The CDR3 is 15 residues long. V lost 2 bases and J 3 bases, leaving 13 bases between the germline ends. CDR3 sequence: CASSLAGGSYTEAFF. CDR3 sequence (DNA): TGTGCCAGCAGTTTAGCGGGGGGCTCGTACACTGAAGCTTTCTTT.

The rearrangement links TRBV28 to TRBJ1-4; no reliable D call. Germline assignment: CDR1 MDHEN and CDR2 SYDVKM. The CDR3 is made up of 11 amino acids. V shed 8 bases and J shed 8 bases, with 9 bases lying between them. CDR3 DNA: TGTGCCAGCGGCGGAGGGGAAAAACTGTTTTTT. Its translation is CASGGGEKLFF.

The rearrangement uses TRBV25-1 and TRBJ2-3; TRBD1 might be the D (5 bases). The CDR3 has 15 residues. The germline V gene has CDR1 MGHDK and CDR2 SYGVNS. The germline V and J ends were trimmed by 3 bases and 0 bases, with 10 bases remaining between them. The CDR3 nucleotides read TGTGCCAGCAGTGAGATGGGGCTTAGCACAGATACGCAGTATTTT. Protein: CASSEMGLSTDTQYF.

This clone was seen once. This chain links TRBV21-1 with TRBJ2-7; the table's D call TRBD2 went unverified against the DNA. TRBV21-1 is recorded as a pseudogene. CDR3 length equals 18 residues. CDR3 bases: TGTGCCAGCAGCAAACGTAACGAGACTAGCGGGAGTTCCTACGAGCAGTACTTC. Translated: CASSKRNETSGSSYEQYF.

The V gene is TRBV6-5, the J gene TRBJ1-5; no clear D. Trimming pared 2 bases from V and 9 bases from J, leaving 11 bases between. The CDR3 covers 13 residues. Germline V gives CDR1 MNHEY, CDR2 SVGAGI. CDR3 DNA: TGTGCCAGCAGTTACAGTGGCCCCTCGCCCCAGCATTTT. It specifies CASSYSGPSPQHF.

This sequence joins TRBV7-9 and TRBJ1-3; no firm D call. There are 12 residues in the CDR3. Trimming took off 5 bases at V and 8 bases at J, with 10 bases between the two ends. From germline, CDR1 is SEHNR and CDR2 FQNEAQ (reference sequence). The CDR3 DNA reads as TGTGCCAGCAGCCGTGGAGAGTACACCATATATTTT. Residues: CASSRGEYTIYF.

This clone was seen a single time. The J gene is TRBJ2-7, the V gene TRBV29-1, with 7 nucleotides matching TRBD1. Trimming cost V 6 bases and J 2 bases; bases outside gene matches: 4. Per the germline V gene, CDR1 is SQVTM and CDR2 is ANQGSEA. The CDR3 runs 12 residues. CDR3 nucleotide sequence: TGCAGCGTCGGGACAGCAACCTACGAGCAGTACTTC. This codes for CSVGTATYEQYF.

The chain combines TRBV18 with TRBJ2-7, with 11 bases lining up with TRBD2. CDR3 length: 15 amino acids. From germline, CDR1 is KGHSH and CDR2 LQKENI. V lost 3 bases to trimming and J lost 4 bases; unmatched junction nucleotides: 5. Written as DNA, the CDR3 is TGTGCCAGCTCACCCCCTAGCGGGGGGTTATACGAGCAGTACTTC. Protein: CASSPPSGGLYEQYF.

The CDR3 coding sequence is TGCAGCGTTGAAACCCGACAGGGGAGGCCTACTGAAGCTTTCTTT. Translating it yields CSVETRQGRPTEAFF. The genes are TRBV29-1 and TRBJ1-1, with TRBD1 identical over 8 bases. The ends lost 2 bases at V and 5 bases at J; junction bases unmatched: 10. The CDR3 covers 15 residues. The V gene's germline CDR1 is SQVTM and CDR2 ANQGSEA.

This clone was counted once. This chain connects TRBV12-5 to TRBJ2-3; 8 bases align to TRBD1. This CDR3 is built from 14 residues. The germline CDR1 and CDR2 sequences are LGHNT and FRNRAP. V dropped 4 bases and J dropped 4; count of bases not matched to a gene: 4. This CDR3 reads CASGSGQGADTQYF. DNA for the CDR3: TGTGCTAGTGGTTCTGGACAGGGCGCAGATACGCAGTATTTT.

V and J are TRBV7-2 and TRBJ2-5, with 10 bases fitting TRBD2. The V segment lost 5 bases and the J segment 5 bases; nucleotides outside the gene matches: 5. The CDR3 extends over 14 amino acids. CDR1 is SGHTA and CDR2 is FQGNSA in the germline V gene. Here the CDR3 reads CASSQAGGSETQYF. CDR3 bases: TGTGCCAGCAGCCAAGCGGGGGGGAGCGAGACCCAGTACTTC. The variable domain in full, with the rest retrieved from reference TRBV7-2 and TRBJ2-5, is GAGVSQSPSNKVTEKGKDVELRCDPISGHTALYWYRQSLGQGLEFLIYFQGNSAPDKSGLPSDRFSAERTGGSVSTLTIQRTQQEDSAVYLCASSQAGGSETQYFGPGTRLLVL.

The chain combines TRBV27 with TRBJ2-7; TRBD1 is a possible D gene (5 bases). Per germline, CDR1 MNHEY and CDR2 SMNVEV (reference sequence). The CDR3 extends over 13 amino acids. Trimming took 2 bases from V and 3 from J, leaving 8 bases between them. This CDR3 is CASSLDRDYEQYF. CDR3 bases: TGTGCCAGCAGTTTAGACAGAGACTACGAGCAGTACTTC.

The V and J genes are TRBV28 and TRBJ1-2, with D unclear. This CDR3 has 16 residues. Germline CDR1 and CDR2: MDHEN and SYDVKM. V was shortened by 3 bases and J by 1 base, with 15 bases between the two germline ends. In nucleotides, the CDR3 is TGTGCCAGCAGTTTTCCCCTTTCGACTATTAACTATGGCTACACCTTC. Its protein is CASSFPLSTINYGYTF.

V is TRBV6-5 and J is TRBJ1-3; D is ambiguous. The V gene lost 5 bases and the J gene lost 2 bases, with 7 bases spanning the gap. CDR1 and CDR2 from the germline V gene are MNHEY and SVGAGI. CDR3 length: 13 residues. CDR3 nucleotide sequence: TGTGCCAGCAGTGAGGTCCCTGGAAACACCATATATTTT. Translated, it gives CASSEVPGNTIYF.

CDR3: CASSQDIQGIYNEQFF. The CDR3 coding sequence is TGCGCCAGCAGCCAGGATATACAGGGAATATACAATGAGCAGTTCTTC. The chain links TRBV4-1 to TRBJ2-1; D possibly corresponds to TRBD1 (6 bases). The CDR3 loop spans 16 amino acids. From germline, CDR1 is MGHRA and CDR2 YSYEKL. The V and J ends lost 3 bases and 4 bases respectively, with 16 bases between them.

This rearrangement joins TRBV30 to TRBJ1-4; D not certain. The CDR3 has 15 amino acids. Germline V CDR1 and CDR2: GTSNPN, SVGIG (reference sequence). The V and J ends lost 0 bases and 7 bases respectively, with 15 bases between them. In DNA, the CDR3 is TGTGCCTGGAGTGTAGGTGGAGGGAATGGTGAAAAACTGTTTTTT. This gives the protein CAWSVGGGNGEKLFF.

A remark on this clone: The sample has other DNA sequences that encode this CDR3 too. The V gene is TRBV6-5, the J gene TRBJ2-3; no clear D gene. Germline CDR1 is MNHEY and CDR2 is SVGAGI. Trimming removed 6 bases at V and 3 bases at J, with 16 bases between. The CDR3 is 15 amino acids. The CDR3 sequence is CASSLFAGATDTQYF. CDR3 coding DNA: TGTGCCAGCAGCCTCTTCGCAGGCGCAACAGATACGCAGTATTTT.

This chain links TRBV7-2 with TRBJ2-1, with 7 positions matching TRBD1. Germline V gene data show CDR1 as SGHTA and CDR2 as FQGNSA. After removal of 1 base from V and 15 bases from J, the junction contained 9 bases not matched to a gene. The CDR3 sequence is 13 residues long. CDR3 sequence reads: CASSLEDRWRGFF. In nucleotides, the CDR3 is TGTGCCAGCAGCTTAGAGGACAGGTGGCGAGGGTTCTTC.

The rearrangement uses TRBV19 and TRBJ2-6, with 7 bases matching TRBD1. The CDR3 runs 20 residues. The trim removed 5 bases at V and 4 bases at J, leaving 20 bases unmatched. CDR1 and CDR2 from the germline V gene are LNHDA and SQIVND (reference sequence). CDR3 protein: CASSSPGQYSEGKGANVLTF. The CDR3 region has the DNA TGTGCCAGTAGTTCACCGGGACAGTACTCTGAGGGCAAGGGGGCCAACGTCCTGACTTTC.

J is TRBJ2-3 and V is TRBV7-6; a weak D match, TRBD2 (6 bases). The V end was cut by 5 bases, the J end by 0 bases, with 15 bases between. Germline lookup yields CDR1 SGHVS and CDR2 FNYEAQ. The CDR3 extends over 16 amino acids. The CDR3 here is CASSDGSGLSTDTQYF. The CDR3 DNA follows: TGTGCCAGCAGCGATGGGTCGGGACTCAGCACAGATACGCAGTATTTT.

This clone was seen only a few times. V and J are TRBV11-2 and TRBJ1-4; 11 bases match TRBD1. Germline trimming cut 5 bases from V and 8 bases from J; bases unmatched to any gene: 4. From germline, CDR1 is SGHAT and CDR2 FQNNGV. The CDR3 sequence is 14 residues long. CDR3 bases: TGTGCCAGCAGCCGGGACAGGGGGGCGGAAAAACTGTTTTTT. Translation gives CASSRDRGAEKLFF. Combining the CDR3 with reference TRBV11-2 and TRBJ1-4 gives the whole variable domain EAGVAQSPRYKIIEKRQSVAFWCNPISGHATLYWYQQILGQGPKLLIQFQNNGVVDDSQLPKDRFSAERLKGVDSTLKIQPAKLEDSAVYLCASSRDRGAEKLFFGSGTQLSVL.

This chain links TRBV28 with TRBJ2-1; the D gene is possibly TRBD1 (6 bases). Germline CDR1 is MDHEN and CDR2 is SYDVKM. V was shortened by 4 bases and J by 4 bases, with 17 bases between the two germline ends. The CDR3 covers 16 residues. This CDR3 is CASSSFPDRIYNEQFF. The CDR3 nucleotides are TGTGCCAGCAGTTCTTTTCCGGACAGAATATACAATGAGCAGTTCTTC.

The chain combines TRBV5-1 with TRBJ1-2; D unclear. V was shortened by 0 bases and J by 6 bases, with 12 bases between the two germline ends. The CDR3 is made up of 14 amino acids. Germline CDR1 reads SGHRS; CDR2 reads YFSETQ. In DNA, the CDR3 is TGCGCCAGCAGCTTGGCTCGACTCGAGGATGGCTACACCTTC. It is translated as CASSLARLEDGYTF. Full variable domain (rest looked up from reference TRBV5-1 and TRBJ1-2): KAGVTQTPRYLIKTRGQQVTLSCSPISGHRSVSWYQQTPGQGLQFLFEYFSETQRNKGNFPGRFSGRQFSNSRSEMNVSTLELGDSALYLCASSLARLEDGYTFGSGTRLTVV.

This rearrangement joins TRBV7-9 to TRBJ2-7; D call uncertain. V lost 5 bases and J 6 bases, leaving 11 bases between the germline ends. This CDR3 is built from 12 residues. Germline CDR1 reads SEHNR; CDR2 reads FQNEAQ (reference sequence). CDR3 nucleotide sequence: TGTGCCAGCAGCCACAACGGCGGCGAGCAGTACTTC. As protein: CASSHNGGEQYF.

The gene calls are TRBV4-1 and TRBJ2-5; perhaps TRBD1 as D (5 bases). From germline, CDR1 is MGHRA and CDR2 YSYEKL. The CDR3 is 17 amino acids. Trimming removed 1 base from V and 3 bases from J, with 18 bases in between. The CDR3 nucleotides read TGCGCCAGCAGCCAAGGACAGATAAGGGGTACTGAAGAGACCCAGTACTTC. Its translation: CASSQGQIRGTEETQYF.

The chain recombines TRBV7-8 with TRBJ2-1, with TRBD2 matching 14 bases. From germline, CDR1 is SGHVS and CDR2 FQNEAQ. This CDR3 spans 15 amino acids. V lost 5 bases, J lost 8 bases, and 5 bases stayed unmatched. CDR3 sequence reads: CASSLGTSGSHEQFF. Written as DNA, the CDR3 is TGTGCCAGCAGCCTGGGGACTAGCGGGAGCCATGAGCAGTTCTTC.

The chain joins TRBV27 to TRBJ2-3; 9 bases line up with TRBD2. Germline CDR1 and CDR2: MNHEY and SMNVEV (reference sequence). CDR3 length: 17 residues. V was clipped by 6 bases and J by 4 bases; unmatched bases: 14. CDR3 loop: CASRRVGGGALADTQYF. The CDR3 bases are TGTGCCAGCAGGAGGGTGGGCGGGGGGGCCTTGGCAGATACGCAGTATTTT.

The chain employs TRBV7-7 and TRBJ2-5; D is possibly TRBD2 (6 bases). Germline assignment: CDR1 SSHAT and CDR2 FNYEAQ (reference sequence). CDR3 length: 14 residues. V lost 5 bases and J 7 bases, leaving 17 bases between the germline ends. DNA of the CDR3: TGTGCCAGCAGCCGCGGGGACGGGCCCGGGACCCAGTACTTC. Translated, it gives CASSRGDGPGTQYF.

This chain uses TRBV28 with TRBJ2-7, with 11 bases lining up with TRBD1. CDR1 is MDHEN and CDR2 is SYDVKM in the germline V gene. Trimming cost V 5 bases and J 3 bases; bases outside gene matches: 6. The CDR3 runs 15 residues. In DNA form, the CDR3 reads TGTGCCAGCAGTCCCGCCGGGACAGGGGGCTACGAGCAGTACTTC. It specifies CASSPAGTGGYEQYF.

The chain combines TRBV6-1 with TRBJ1-2; 8 bases are a match to TRBD1. Looked up from germline, CDR1 is MNHNS and CDR2 is SASEGT. V lost 2 bases to trimming and J lost 6 bases; unmatched junction nucleotides: 11. This CDR3 has 16 residues. The CDR3 region has the DNA TGTGCCAGCAGTGAACTTTCCCTCGCAGGGGGCCATGGCTACACCTTC. It is translated as CASSELSLAGGHGYTF.

V gene TRBV7-6 combines with J gene TRBJ2-2; D may be TRBD1 (5 bases). The CDR3 consists of 15 residues. Germline V gene lookup returns CDR1 SGHVS and CDR2 FNYEAQ. Trimming took off 5 bases at V and 0 bases at J, with 10 bases between the two ends. The CDR3 protein is CASSPTRANTGELFF. DNA of the CDR3: TGTGCCAGCAGCCCCACCAGGGCGAACACCGGGGAGCTGTTTTTT.

The table lists this clone with a count of one. The chain uses TRBV10-1 and TRBJ2-1; 8 nucleotides agree with TRBD2. Germline CDR1 reads WNHNN; CDR2 reads SYGVQD (reference sequence). The CDR3 is made up of 16 amino acids. Trimming removed 4 bases from V and 1 base from J; junction bases left unmatched: 6. This CDR3 reads CASSVSGSGSYNEQFF. CDR3 in DNA: TGCGCCAGCAGTGTAAGCGGGAGTGGTTCCTACAATGAGCAGTTCTTC.